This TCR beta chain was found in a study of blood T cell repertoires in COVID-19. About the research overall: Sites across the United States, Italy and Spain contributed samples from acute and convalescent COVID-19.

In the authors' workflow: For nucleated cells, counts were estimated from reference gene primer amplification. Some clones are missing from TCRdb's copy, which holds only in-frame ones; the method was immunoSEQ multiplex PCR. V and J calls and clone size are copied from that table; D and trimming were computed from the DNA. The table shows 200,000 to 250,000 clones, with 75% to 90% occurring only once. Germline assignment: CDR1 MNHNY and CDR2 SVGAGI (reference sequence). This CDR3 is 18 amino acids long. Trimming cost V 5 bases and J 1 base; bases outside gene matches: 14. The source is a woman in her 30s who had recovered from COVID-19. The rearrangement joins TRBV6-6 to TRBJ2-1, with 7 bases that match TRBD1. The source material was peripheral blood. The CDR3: CASSRLTGVARSYNEQFF. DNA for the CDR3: TGTGCCAGCAGTAGATTAACAGGGGTCGCGAGGTCCTACAATGAGCAGTTCTTC.